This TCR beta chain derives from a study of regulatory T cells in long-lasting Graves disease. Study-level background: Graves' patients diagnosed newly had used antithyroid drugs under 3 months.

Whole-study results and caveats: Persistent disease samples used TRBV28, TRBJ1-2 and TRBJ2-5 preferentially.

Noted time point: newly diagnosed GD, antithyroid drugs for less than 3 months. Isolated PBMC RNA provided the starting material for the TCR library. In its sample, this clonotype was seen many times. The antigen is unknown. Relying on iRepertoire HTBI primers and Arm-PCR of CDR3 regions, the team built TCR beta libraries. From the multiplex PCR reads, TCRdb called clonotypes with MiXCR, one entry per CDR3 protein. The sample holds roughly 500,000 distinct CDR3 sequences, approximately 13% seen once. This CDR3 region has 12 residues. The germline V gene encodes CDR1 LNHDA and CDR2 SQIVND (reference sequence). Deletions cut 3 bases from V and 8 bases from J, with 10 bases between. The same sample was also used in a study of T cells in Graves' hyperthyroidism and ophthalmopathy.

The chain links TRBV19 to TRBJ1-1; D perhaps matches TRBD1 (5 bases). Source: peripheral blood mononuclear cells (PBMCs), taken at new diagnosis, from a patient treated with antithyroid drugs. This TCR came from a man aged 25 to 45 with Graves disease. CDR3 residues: CASSIRGGEAFF. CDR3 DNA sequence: TGTGCCAGTAGTATTCGGGGCGGGGAAGCTTTCTTT.